The clone carrying this TCR beta chain was recorded once. Its target is unknown. These data are taken from a study of shared clonotypes between healthy human individuals. Study results and caveats: Larger richness was generally estimated for naive than memory subsets.

The assay was immunoSEQ multiplex PCR, and TCRdb's table has in-frame clones only and misses some. The sample consists of roughly 2.1 million clones, roughly 91% of them appearing once. CD8 cells regarded as naive lacked CD45RO, were positively chosen for CCR7, and omitted terminally differentiated effector memory CD45RA+ cells. The CDR3 consists of 17 residues. Trimming left V 3 bases short and J 5 bases short, with 19 bases between. Germline V gene data show CDR1 as KGHSH and CDR2 as LQKENI. The sample comprised naive CD8+ T cells from PBMCs. The clonotype originates from a man aged 18 to 29 in good health. Some clones in this sample may be carry-over from other donors' samples. The chain couples TRBV18 to TRBJ2-2, with TRBD2 as a possible D gene (5 bases). The chain's CDR3 is CASSPTGPAGGTGELFF. CDR3 sequence (DNA): TGTGCCAGCTCACCCACCGGGCCGGCCGGAGGAACCGGGGAGCTGTTTTTT.